Listed here are 3 T cell receptor beta chains from one sample, sequenced in a study of T cell responses to AZD1222 COVID-19 vaccine. Profiled with immunoSEQ multiplex PCR; TCRdb holds only in-frame clones, not every one. The table lists 95,000 to 150,000 clones, approximately 88% of them singletons. This specimen was peripheral blood, taken on day 0 of AZD1222 vaccination. The receptors come from an adult in good health.

This chain links TRBV4-2 with TRBJ1-1; tentatively, D is TRBD1 (5 bases). The CDR3 is 15 amino acids. Germline values: CDR1 LGHNA, CDR2 YNFKEQ. V lost 1 base, J lost 1 base, and 10 bases lay in between. The DNA of the CDR3 is TGTGCCAGCAGCCAAGGTTCAGGGCCGAACACTGAAGCTTTCTTT. This gives the protein CASSQGSGPNTEAFF.

The V and J genes are TRBV6-2 or TRBV6-3 and TRBJ2-3; 11 bases fit TRBD2. This CDR3 has 18 amino acids. Germline CDR1 MNHEY, CDR2 SVGEGT. Trimming removed 1 base from V and 3 bases from J; junction bases left unmatched: 9. The CDR3 region is CASSYLIAGGPSTDTQYF. The DNA of the CDR3 is TGTGCCAGCAGTTACTTAATAGCGGGGGGGCCGTCGACAGATACGCAGTATTTT.

This chain links TRBV6-1 with TRBJ1-1, with D possibly TRBD1 on 5 matching bases. The CDR3 has 12 residues. Trimming shortened V by 8 bases and J by 5 bases, and 12 bases separated the two germline ends. Germline CDR1 MNHNS, CDR2 SASEGT. The CDR3 coding sequence is TGTGCCAGCTGGGGGTCGAGGACTGAAGCTTTCTTT. It specifies CASWGSRTEAFF.